Each of the 13 T cell receptor beta chains below was sequenced from the same sample in a study of shared clonotypes between healthy human individuals. Positively selected for CCR7, the CD45RO-negative cells used as naive CD8 cells excluded terminally differentiated effector memory CD45RA+ cells. The assay was immunoSEQ multiplex PCR, and TCRdb's table has in-frame clones only and misses some. The profile shows about 590,000 clones, about 95% of them singletons. Sample: naive CD8+ T cells sorted from blood. These receptors all come from a woman in her thirties in good health.

The chain employs TRBV9 and TRBJ2-7; 7 bases fit TRBD1. V was pared by 4 bases and J by 0 bases, with 7 bases of the junction left unmatched. Looked up from germline, CDR1 is SGDLS and CDR2 is YYNGEE. The CDR3 sequence is 15 residues long. CDR3 nucleotide sequence: TGTGCCAGCAGCCAAGGGGGCGGAAGCTCCTACGAGCAGTACTTC. Protein product: CASSQGGGSSYEQYF. Looking up the rest from reference TRBV9 and TRBJ2-7 gives the full variable domain: DSGVTQTPKHLITATGQRVTLRCSPRSGDLSVYWYQQSLDQGLQFLIQYYNGEERAKGNILERFSAQQFPDLHSELNLSSLELGDSALYFCASSQGGGSSYEQYFGPGTRLTVT.

V and J are TRBV27 and TRBJ2-7; 7 bases match TRBD1. The V segment lost 5 bases and the J segment 3 bases; nucleotides outside the gene matches: 4. Germline-derived CDR1 and CDR2 are MNHEY and SMNVEV (reference sequence). The CDR3 has 13 amino acids. The CDR3 protein is CASSQQGRYEQYF. CDR3 DNA: TGTGCCAGCAGTCAACAGGGGCGCTACGAGCAGTACTTC.

The chain's CDR3 is CASSLASGGPYEQYF. The CDR3 nucleotides are TGTGCCAGCAGCTTGGCGAGCGGGGGGCCCTACGAGCAGTACTTC. This chain connects TRBV5-4 to TRBJ2-7; 9 bases align to TRBD2. The CDR3 consists of 15 residues. V trimming: 0 bases; J trimming: 2 bases; junction bases outside the gene matches: 3. CDR1 is SGHNT, CDR2 YYREEE, per germline (reference sequence). Drawing the rest from reference TRBV5-4 and TRBJ2-7, the complete variable domain is ETGVTQSPTHLIKTRGQQVTLRCSSQSGHNTVSWYQQALGQGPQFIFQYYREEENGRGNFPPRFSGLQFPNYSSELNVNALELDDSALYLCASSLASGGPYEQYFGPGTRLTVT.

This clone was seen a single time. The gene calls are TRBV7-8 and TRBJ2-7, with 9 bases that match TRBD1. The CDR3 is 15 amino acids. The junction had 10 bases not matched to a gene; V was cut back by 5 bases and J by 5 bases. Germline V CDR1 and CDR2: SGHVS, FQNEAQ. The CDR3 DNA reads TGTGCCAGCAGCGAGCCGGGACAGGGATCCCACGAGCAGTACTTC. This sequence encodes CASSEPGQGSHEQYF.

The chain combines TRBV5-4 with TRBJ2-7; D is possibly TRBD1 or TRBD2 (6 bases each). In germline, CDR1 is SGHNT, CDR2 YYREEE (reference sequence). Trimming removed 4 bases from V and 3 bases from J, with 14 bases in between. The CDR3 is 14 residues long. CDR3 in amino acids: CASSGGQGFYEQYF. The CDR3 region has the DNA TGTGCCAGCAGCGGGGGGCAGGGTTTCTACGAGCAGTACTTC.

V and J are TRBV6-1 and TRBJ1-5; no definite D call. Between the trimmed V and J ends, which lost 6 bases and 1 base, there was a span of 13 bases. The CDR3 is 15 residues long. Germline-derived CDR1 and CDR2 are MNHNS and SASEGT. CDR3 sequence (DNA): TGTGCCAGCAGCGAGACGGGGTGGAGCAATCAGCCCCAGCATTTT. It yields the protein CASSETGWSNQPQHF.

The chain is built from TRBV28 and TRBJ1-5; D not resolved. The CDR3 spans 14 residues. V was cut by 7 bases and J by 4 bases, with 14 bases left in between. CDR1 and CDR2 from the germline V gene are MDHEN and SYDVKM. As DNA, the CDR3 is TGTGCCAGCAACGGGGTAGTCTTAAATCAGCCCCAGCATTTT. Translated: CASNGVVLNQPQHF.

Only one count was recorded for this clone. This sample also contains other DNA sequences that code for the same CDR3. The rearrangement links TRBV7-9 to TRBJ2-1, with 8 bases lining up with TRBD2. The CDR3 has 14 amino acids. V lost 5 bases, J lost 3 bases, and 3 bases stayed unmatched. Germline V gene data show CDR1 as SEHNR and CDR2 as FQNEAQ (reference sequence). The CDR3 DNA reads as TGTGCCAGCAGCCCAAGCGGGAGCTACAATGAGCAGTTCTTC. Encoded protein: CASSPSGSYNEQFF.

This chain uses TRBV7-9 with TRBJ2-5; maybe TRBD2 (7 bases). CDR1 and CDR2 from the germline V gene are SEHNR and FQNEAQ (reference sequence). The CDR3 contains 17 residues. V lost 1 base and J lost 0, with 15 bases in between. CDR3 DNA sequence: TGTGCCAGCAGCTTAGGGGGGGCTAGCGGTAACCAAGAGACCCAGTACTTC. Residues: CASSLGGASGNQETQYF.

The genes are TRBV19 and TRBJ1-4; D is unclear. CDR3 length equals 13 residues. Trimming shortened V by 1 base and J by 1 base, and 1 base separated the two germline ends. CDR1 and CDR2 (germline): LNHDA, SQIVND (reference sequence). The CDR3 coding sequence is TGTGCCAGTAGTATAGTAACTAATGAAAAACTGTTTTTT. Translation gives CASSIVTNEKLFF.

This clone has only one observation. The chain joins TRBV11-2 to TRBJ2-5; D gene ambiguous. The DNA end favors TRBJ2-7, so the J call may be wrong. Germline V lookup: CDR1 SGHAT, CDR2 FQNNGV. This CDR3 has 12 residues. The CDR3 nucleotides read TGTGCCAGCAGCTTAATCTACTACGAGCAGTACTTC. Its protein product is CASSLIYYEQYF.

CDR3 sequence (DNA): TGTGCCAGCAGCCTACCGGACAGGGGGCGGTCGAACACTGAAGCTTTCTTT. Its protein is CASSLPDRGRSNTEAFF. The rearrangement uses TRBV7-9 and TRBJ1-1; 11 bases align to TRBD1. CDR1 and CDR2 (germline): SEHNR, FQNEAQ (reference sequence). The CDR3 totals 17 residues. Unmatched junction bases numbered 9, after V lost 5 bases and J lost 1 base.

The chain links TRBV7-2 to TRBJ1-2; no firm D call. Looked up from germline, CDR1 is SGHTA and CDR2 is FQGNSA. The CDR3 is 16 amino acids. Trimming stripped 5 bases from V and 8 bases from J, with 24 bases between. The CDR3 protein is CASSPGPSGPYEGYTF. The CDR3, as DNA: TGTGCCAGCAGCCCCGGCCCTTCAGGACCTTATGAGGGCTACACCTTC.